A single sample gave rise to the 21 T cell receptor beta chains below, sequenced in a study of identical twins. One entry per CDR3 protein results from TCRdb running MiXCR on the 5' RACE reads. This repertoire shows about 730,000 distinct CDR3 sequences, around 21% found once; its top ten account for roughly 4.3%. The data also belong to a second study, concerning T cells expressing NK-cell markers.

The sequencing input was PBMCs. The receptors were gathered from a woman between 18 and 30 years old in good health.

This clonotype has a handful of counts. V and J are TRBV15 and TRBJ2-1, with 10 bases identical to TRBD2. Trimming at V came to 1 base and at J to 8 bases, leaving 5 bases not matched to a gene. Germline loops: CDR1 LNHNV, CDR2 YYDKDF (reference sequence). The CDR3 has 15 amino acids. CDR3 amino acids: CATSRVAGGLDEQFF. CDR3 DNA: TGTGCCACCAGCAGAGTAGCGGGGGGTCTAGATGAGCAGTTCTTC.

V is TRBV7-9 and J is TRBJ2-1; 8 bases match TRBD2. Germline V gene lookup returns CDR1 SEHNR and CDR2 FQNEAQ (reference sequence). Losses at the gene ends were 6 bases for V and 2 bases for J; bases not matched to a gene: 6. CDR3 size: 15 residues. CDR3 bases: TGTGCCAGCAGTTCTATAGCGGGACCCTACAATGAGCAGTTCTTC. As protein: CASSSIAGPYNEQFF.

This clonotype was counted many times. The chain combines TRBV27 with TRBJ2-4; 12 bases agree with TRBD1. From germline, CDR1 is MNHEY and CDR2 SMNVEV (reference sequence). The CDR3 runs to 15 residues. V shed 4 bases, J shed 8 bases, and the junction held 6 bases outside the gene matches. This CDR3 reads CASSSRDRGRDIQYF. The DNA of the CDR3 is TGTGCCAGCAGTTCCCGGGACAGGGGGCGGGACATTCAGTACTTC.

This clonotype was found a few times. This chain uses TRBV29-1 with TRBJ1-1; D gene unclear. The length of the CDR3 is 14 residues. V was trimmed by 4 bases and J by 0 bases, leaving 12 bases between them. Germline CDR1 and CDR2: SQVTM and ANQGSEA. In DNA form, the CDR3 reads TGCAGCGTTGTAAGGTCAGTGTTGAACACTGAAGCTTTCTTT. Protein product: CSVVRSVLNTEAFF.

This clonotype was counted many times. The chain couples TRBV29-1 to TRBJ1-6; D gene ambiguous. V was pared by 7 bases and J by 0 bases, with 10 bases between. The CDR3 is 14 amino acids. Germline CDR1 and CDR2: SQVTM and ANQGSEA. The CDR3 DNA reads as TGCAGCGCCCGCGAGAGCTCCTATAATTCACCCCTCCACTTT. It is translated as CSARESSYNSPLHF. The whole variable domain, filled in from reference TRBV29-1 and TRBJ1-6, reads SAVISQKPSRDICQRGTSLTIQCQVDSQVTMMFWYRQQPGQSLTLIATANQGSEATYESGFVIDKFPISRPNLTFSTLTVSNMSPEDSSIYLCSARESSYNSPLHFGNGTRLTVT.

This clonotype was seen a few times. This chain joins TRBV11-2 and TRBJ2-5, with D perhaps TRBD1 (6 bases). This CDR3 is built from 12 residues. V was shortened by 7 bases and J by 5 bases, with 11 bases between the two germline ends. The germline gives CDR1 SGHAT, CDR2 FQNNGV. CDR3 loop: CASTGAWETQYF. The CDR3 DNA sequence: TGTGCCAGCACAGGGGCGTGGGAGACCCAGTACTTC.

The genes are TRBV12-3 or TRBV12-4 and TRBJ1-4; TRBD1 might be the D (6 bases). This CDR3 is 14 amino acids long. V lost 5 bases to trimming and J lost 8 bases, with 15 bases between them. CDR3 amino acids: CASSIDRTREKLFF. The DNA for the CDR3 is TGTGCCAGCAGTATCGACAGGACGCGAGAAAAACTGTTTTTT.

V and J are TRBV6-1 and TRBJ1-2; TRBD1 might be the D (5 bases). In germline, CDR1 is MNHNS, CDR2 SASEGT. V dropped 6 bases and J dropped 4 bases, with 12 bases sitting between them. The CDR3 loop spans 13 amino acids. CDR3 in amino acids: CASSHRFGYGYTF. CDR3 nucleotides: TGTGCCAGCAGCCACAGGTTTGGCTATGGCTACACCTTC.

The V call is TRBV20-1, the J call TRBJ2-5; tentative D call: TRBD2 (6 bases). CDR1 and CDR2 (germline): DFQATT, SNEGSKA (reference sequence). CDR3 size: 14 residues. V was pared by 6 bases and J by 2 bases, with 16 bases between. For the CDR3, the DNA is TGCAGTGCAATTTATCGCGGGGTACAAGAGACCCAGTACTTC. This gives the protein CSAIYRGVQETQYF.

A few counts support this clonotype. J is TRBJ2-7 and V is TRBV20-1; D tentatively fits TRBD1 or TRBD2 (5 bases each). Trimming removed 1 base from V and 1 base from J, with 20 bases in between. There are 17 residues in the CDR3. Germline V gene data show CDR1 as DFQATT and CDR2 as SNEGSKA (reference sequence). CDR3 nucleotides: TGCAGTGCTAGAGTCCCGGGTTGGGGCGGAGGTTCCTACGAGCAGTACTTC. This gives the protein CSARVPGWGGGSYEQYF.

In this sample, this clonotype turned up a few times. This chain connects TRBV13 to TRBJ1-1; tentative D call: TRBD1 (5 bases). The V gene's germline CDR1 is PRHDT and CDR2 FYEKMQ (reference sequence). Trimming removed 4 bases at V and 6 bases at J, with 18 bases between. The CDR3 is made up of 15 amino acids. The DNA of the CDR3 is TGTGCCAGCAGCTCGCCGGGCGGGGGTCGTTCTGAAGCTTTCTTT. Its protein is CASSSPGGGRSEAFF.

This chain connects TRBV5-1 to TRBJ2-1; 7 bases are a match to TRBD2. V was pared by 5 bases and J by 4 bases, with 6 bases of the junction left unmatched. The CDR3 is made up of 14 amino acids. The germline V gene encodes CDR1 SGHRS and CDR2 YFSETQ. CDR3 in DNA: TGCGCCAGCAGAGACGGGGGGTTATACAATGAGCAGTTCTTC. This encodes CASRDGGLYNEQFF. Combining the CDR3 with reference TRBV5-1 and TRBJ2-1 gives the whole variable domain KAGVTQTPRYLIKTRGQQVTLSCSPISGHRSVSWYQQTPGQGLQFLFEYFSETQRNKGNFPGRFSGRQFSNSRSEMNVSTLELGDSALYLCASRDGGLYNEQFFGPGTRLTVL.

The CDR3 bases are TGTGCCAGCAGCCTGGGACTACCCCGCACCGGGGAGCTGTTTTTT. This sequence encodes CASSLGLPRTGELFF. The chain employs TRBV4-2 and TRBJ2-2; 7 bases agree with TRBD2. There are 15 residues in the CDR3. The germline V gene has CDR1 LGHNA and CDR2 YNFKEQ. J lost 4 bases, V lost 4 bases, and 6 bases had no gene match.

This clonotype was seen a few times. The CDR3: CASSRGRRSNEQYF. The CDR3 DNA reads TGTGCCAGCAGCCGGGGGCGGAGGTCTAACGAGCAGTACTTC. This sequence joins TRBV7-2 and TRBJ2-7; D might be TRBD1 or TRBD2, each matching 6 bases. The V end lost 5 bases, the J end lost 5 bases, and 16 bases lay between the germline ends. The CDR3 is made up of 14 amino acids. The germline V gene encodes CDR1 SGHTA and CDR2 FQGNSA.

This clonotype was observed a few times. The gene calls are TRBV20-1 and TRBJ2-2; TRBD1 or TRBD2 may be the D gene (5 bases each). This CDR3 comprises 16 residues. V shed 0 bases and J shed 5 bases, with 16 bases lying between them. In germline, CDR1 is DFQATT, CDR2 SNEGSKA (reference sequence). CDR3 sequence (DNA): TGCAGTGCTAGAGATCCGGGGCAGGGCGGGACCGGGGAGCTGTTTTTT. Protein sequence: CSARDPGQGGTGELFF.

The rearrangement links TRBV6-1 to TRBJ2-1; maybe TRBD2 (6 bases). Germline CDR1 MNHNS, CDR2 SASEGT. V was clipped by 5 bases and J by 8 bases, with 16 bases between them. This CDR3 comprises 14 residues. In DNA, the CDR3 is TGTGCCAGCAGTCCCGGGACTGCGGGCGATGAGCAGTTCTTC. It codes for CASSPGTAGDEQFF.

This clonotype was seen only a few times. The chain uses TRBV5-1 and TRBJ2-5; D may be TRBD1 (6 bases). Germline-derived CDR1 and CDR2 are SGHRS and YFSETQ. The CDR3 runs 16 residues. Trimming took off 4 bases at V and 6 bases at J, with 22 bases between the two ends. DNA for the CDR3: TGCGCCAGCAGCCTACAAGAAACCCAGGGGTTAAAGACCCAGTACTTC. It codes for CASSLQETQGLKTQYF.

The CDR3 nucleotides read TGTGCCAGCAGTCACCGGGACAGGAGAACCGGGGAGCTGTTTTTT. Its translation: CASSHRDRRTGELFF. The J gene is TRBJ2-2, the V gene TRBV27, with 8 bases fitting TRBD1. This CDR3 has 15 amino acids. Germline CDR1 MNHEY, CDR2 SMNVEV (reference sequence). V dropped 5 bases and J dropped 5; count of bases not matched to a gene: 7.

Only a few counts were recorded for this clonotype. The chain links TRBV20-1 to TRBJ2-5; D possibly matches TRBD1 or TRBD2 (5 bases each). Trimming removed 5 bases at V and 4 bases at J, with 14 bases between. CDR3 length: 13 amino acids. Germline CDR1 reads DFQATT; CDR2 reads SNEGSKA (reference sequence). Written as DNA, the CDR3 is TGCAGTGCTTACCGGGGCGAGGGAGAGACCCAGTACTTC. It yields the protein CSAYRGEGETQYF.

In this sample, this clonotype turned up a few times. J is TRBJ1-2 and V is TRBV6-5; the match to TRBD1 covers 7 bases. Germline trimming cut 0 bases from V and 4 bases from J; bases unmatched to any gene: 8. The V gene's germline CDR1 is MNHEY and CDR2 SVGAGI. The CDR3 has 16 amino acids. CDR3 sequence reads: CASSYSGPGGAYGYTF. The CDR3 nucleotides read TGTGCCAGCAGTTACTCGGGGCCAGGGGGAGCCTATGGCTACACCTTC.

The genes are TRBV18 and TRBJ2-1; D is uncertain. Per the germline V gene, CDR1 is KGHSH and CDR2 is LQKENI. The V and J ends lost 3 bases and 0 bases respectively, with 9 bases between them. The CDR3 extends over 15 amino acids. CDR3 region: CASSPDGFSYNEQFF. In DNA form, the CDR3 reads TGTGCCAGCTCACCGGATGGATTCTCCTACAATGAGCAGTTCTTC.